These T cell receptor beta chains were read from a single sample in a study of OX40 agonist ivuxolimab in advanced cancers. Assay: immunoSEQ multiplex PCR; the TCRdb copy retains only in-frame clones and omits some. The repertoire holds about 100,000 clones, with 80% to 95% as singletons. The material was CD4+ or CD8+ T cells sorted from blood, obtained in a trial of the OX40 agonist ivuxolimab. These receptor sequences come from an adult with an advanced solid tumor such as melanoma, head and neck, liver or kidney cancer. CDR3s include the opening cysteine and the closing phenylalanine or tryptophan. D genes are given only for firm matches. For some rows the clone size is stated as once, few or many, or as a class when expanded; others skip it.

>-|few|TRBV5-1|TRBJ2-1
CASSYGRAYNEQFF
TGCGCCAGCAGCTATGGACGGGCATACAATGAGCAGTTCTTC
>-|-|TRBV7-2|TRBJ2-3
CASSPRGSRWDTQYF
TGTGCCAGCAGCCCTCGGGGAAGTAGGTGGGATACGCAGTATTTT
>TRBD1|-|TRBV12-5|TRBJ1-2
CASGLDQGGNGYTF
TGTGCTAGTGGTTTGGACCAGGGGGGGAATGGCTACACCTTC
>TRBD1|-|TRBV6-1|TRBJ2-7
CASSRRDRGDEQYF
TGTGCCAGCAGTAGACGGGACAGGGGGGACGAGCAGTACTTC
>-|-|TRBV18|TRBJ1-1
CASSFGGMIQAFF
TGTGCCAGCTCATTTGGAGGAATGATCCAAGCTTTCTTT
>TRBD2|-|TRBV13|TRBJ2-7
CASSLSGLTYEQYF
TGTGCCAGCAGCTTGTCGGGACTAACCTACGAGCAGTACTTC
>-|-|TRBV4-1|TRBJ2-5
CASSQGGLETQYF
TGCGCCAGCAGCCAAGGGGGTTTGGAGACCCAGTACTTC
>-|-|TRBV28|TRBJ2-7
CASSLWAGFAYEQYF
TGTGCCAGCAGTTTATGGGCGGGATTTGCCTACGAGCAGTACTTC
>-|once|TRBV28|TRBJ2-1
CASSPPIYNEQFF
TGTGCCAGCAGTCCCCCTATATACAATGAGCAGTTCTTC
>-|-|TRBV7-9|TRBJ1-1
CASSQNRVGGIAFF
TGTGCCAGCAGCCAAAATCGGGTGGGGGGTATAGCTTTCTTT
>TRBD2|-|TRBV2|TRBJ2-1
CASSEGLAGAGEQFF
TGTGCCAGCAGTGAAGGATTAGCGGGAGCGGGTGAGCAGTTCTTC
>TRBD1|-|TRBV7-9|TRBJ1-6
CASSRTGGNSPLHF
TGTGCCAGCAGCCGGACAGGGGGTAATTCACCCCTCCACTTT
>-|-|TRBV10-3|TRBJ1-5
CATSQWESIRSQPQHF
TGTGCCACCAGTCAGTGGGAAAGTATAAGGAGCCAGCCCCAGCATTTT
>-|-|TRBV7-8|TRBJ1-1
CASRLHRESTEAFF
TGTGCCAGCAGGTTACACAGGGAGTCGACTGAAGCTTTCTTT
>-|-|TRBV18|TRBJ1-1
CASSPTPGHRTEAFF
TGTGCCAGCTCACCAACCCCGGGTCATAGGACTGAAGCTTTCTTT
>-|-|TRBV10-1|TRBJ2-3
CASSEQQTSTDTQYF
TGCGCCAGCAGTGAGCAACAGACTAGCACAGATACGCAGTATTTT
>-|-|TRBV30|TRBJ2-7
CAWSVRVNNEQYF
TGTGCCTGGAGTGTACGGGTCAACAACGAGCAGTACTTC
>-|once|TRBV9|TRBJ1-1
CASSVRPTFPFEAFF
TGTGCCAGCAGCGTAAGGCCTACCTTCCCCTTTGAAGCTTTCTTT
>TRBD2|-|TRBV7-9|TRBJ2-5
CASSLILGGGQETQYF
TGTGCCAGCAGCTTAATACTCGGCGGGGGCCAAGAGACCCAGTACTTC
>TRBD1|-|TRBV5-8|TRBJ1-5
CASSLVKGASNQPQHF
TGTGCCAGCAGCTTGGTTAAGGGGGCAAGCAATCAGCCCCAGCATTTT
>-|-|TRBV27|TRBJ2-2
CASSLGGANTGELFF
TGTGCCAGCAGTTTAGGCGGGGCGAACACCGGGGAGCTGTTTTTT
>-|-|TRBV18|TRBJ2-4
CASSPPMGGTKNIQYF
TGTGCCAGCTCACCACCGATGGGGGGTACCAAAAACATTCAGTACTTC
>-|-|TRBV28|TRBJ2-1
CASSHRAREQFF
TGTGCCAGCAGCCACCGAGCTAGGGAGCAGTTCTTC
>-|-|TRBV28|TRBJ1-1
CASRLQGLVPEAFF
TGTGCCAGCAGGTTACAGGGCTTGGTCCCTGAAGCTTTCTTT
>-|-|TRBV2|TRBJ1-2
CASSARDGYTF
TGTGCCAGCAGTGCTCGGGATGGCTACACCTTC
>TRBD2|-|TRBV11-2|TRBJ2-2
CASSPGTRRPGELFF
TGTGCCAGCAGCCCCGGGACTAGGAGGCCCGGGGAGCTGTTTTTT
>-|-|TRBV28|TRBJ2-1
CASSYISADNEQFF
TGTGCCAGCAGTTATATCTCGGCAGACAATGAGCAGTTCTTC
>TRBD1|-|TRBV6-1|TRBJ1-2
CASSEFGQGAARGYTF
TGTGCCAGCAGTGAATTCGGACAGGGAGCGGCGAGGGGCTACACCTTC
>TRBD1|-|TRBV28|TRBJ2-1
CASRVQGWLNEQFF
TGTGCCAGCAGGGTACAGGGGTGGCTCAATGAGCAGTTCTTC
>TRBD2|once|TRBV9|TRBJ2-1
CASSGTSGSFGEQFF
TGTGCCAGCAGTGGGACTAGCGGGAGTTTTGGTGAGCAGTTCTTC
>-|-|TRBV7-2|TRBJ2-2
CASSKDPTGELFF
TGTGCCAGCAGTAAAGATCCGACCGGGGAGCTGTTTTTT